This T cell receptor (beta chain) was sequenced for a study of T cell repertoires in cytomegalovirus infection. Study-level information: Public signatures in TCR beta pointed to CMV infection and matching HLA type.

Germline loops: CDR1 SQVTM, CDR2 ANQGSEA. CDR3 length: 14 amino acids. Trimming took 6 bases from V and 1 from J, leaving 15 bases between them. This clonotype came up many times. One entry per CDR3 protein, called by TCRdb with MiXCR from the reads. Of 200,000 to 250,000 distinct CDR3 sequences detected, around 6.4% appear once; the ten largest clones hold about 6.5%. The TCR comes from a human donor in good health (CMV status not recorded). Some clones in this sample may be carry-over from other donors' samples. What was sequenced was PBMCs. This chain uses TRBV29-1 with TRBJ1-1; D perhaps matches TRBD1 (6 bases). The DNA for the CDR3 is TGCAGCGTCAACAGGGACCTGGAGAACACTGAAGCTTTCTTT. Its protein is CSVNRDLENTEAFF.